The 5 T cell receptor beta chains below all came from one sample that was sequenced in a study of T cells in women clearing cervical HPV infection. TCRdb's copy holds only in-frame clones and misses some; the assay was immunoSEQ multiplex PCR. The sample table includes 27,000 or so clones. Sequencing was done on a sample of blood buffy coat. Receptors originate from a woman aged 18-70 years with a cervical HPV16 infection that either progressed to CIN3+ or cleared (not recorded which).

Concerning this clone: The read finishes 3 residues shy of the CDR3 end, and the germline J gene is used to complete it. This rearrangement joins TRBV19 to TRBJ1-4; 7 bases agree with TRBD1. Trimming removed 10 bases from V and 5 bases from J; junction bases left unmatched: 13. Germline V CDR1 and CDR2: LNHDA, SQIVND (reference sequence). This CDR3 comprises 15 residues. CDR3 in amino acids: CATHPRGGRNEKLFF. Incomplete CDR3 DNA: TGTGCCACACACCCCCGAGGGGGCCGAAATGAAAAA.

Remarks on this clone: The read comes to an end 3 residues before the CDR3 does, leaving the germline J gene to fill in the end. V and J are TRBV29-1 and TRBJ2-7; 9 bases fit TRBD1. V shed 6 bases and J 0 bases; nucleotides not matched to a gene: 6. Germline V CDR1 and CDR2: SQVTM, ANQGSEA. This CDR3 is 14 amino acids long. The part of the CDR3 DNA that was read is TGCAGCGTGGGGGGACAGGGCTCCTCCTACGAG. Protein sequence: CSVGGQGSSYE. The whole CDR3 region reads CSVGGQGSSYEQYF.

With respect to this clone: The read is 3 residues too short to cover the CDR3 end, so that end is filled in from the germline J gene. V gene TRBV6-2 or TRBV6-3 combines with J gene TRBJ1-1; the D gene is possibly TRBD1 (5 bases). This CDR3 has 11 amino acids. V was trimmed by 10 bases and J by 7 bases, leaving 13 bases between them. CDR1 MNHEY and CDR2 SVGEGT come from the germline V gene. The DNA read from the CDR3 is TGTGCCACAGGATCAGGGCTTGAA. Translated, it gives CATGSGLE. The full CDR3 protein reads CATGSGLEAFF.

As for this clone: The read comes to an end 3 residues before the CDR3 does, leaving the germline J gene to fill in the end. The chain uses TRBV7-9 and TRBJ2-2; weak D call: TRBD1 (6 bases). Germline V lookup: CDR1 SEHNR, CDR2 FQNEAQ (reference sequence). CDR3 size: 14 residues. Partial CDR3 DNA: TGTGCCAGCAGCTTAGTGGACAGCAATGAAAAG. Translation gives CASSLVDSNEK. The full CDR3 is CASSLVDSNEKLFF. The whole variable domain, remainder taken from reference TRBV7-9 and TRBJ2-2, is DTGVSQNPRHKITKRGQNVTFRCDPISEHNRLYWYRQTLGQGPEFLTYFQNEAQLEKSRLLSDRFSAERPKGSFSTLEIQRTEQGDSAMYLCASSLVDSNEKLFFGEGSRLTVL.

Worth noting for this clone: The read falls 3 residues short of the CDR3 end, and the missing part is taken from the germline J gene. The chain uses TRBV6-2 or TRBV6-3 and TRBJ2-7, with 9 bases that match TRBD1. With 4 bases clipped from V and 2 bases from J, the junction kept 6 bases outside the gene matches. The CDR3 extends over 15 amino acids. The germline V gene has CDR1 MNHEY and CDR2 SVGEGT. The sequenced part of the CDR3 DNA is TGTGCCAGCAGTTCCGGGACAGGGCTTGCCTACGAG. Translation gives CASSSGTGLAYE. The whole CDR3 is CASSSGTGLAYEQYF.